This T cell receptor beta chain was observed in a study of blood T cell repertoires in COVID-19. Germline V gene sequence: CDR1 KGHSH, CDR2 LQKENI. The V and J ends lost 8 bases and 2 bases, in that order; junction bases with no gene match: 7. The CDR3 is 15 amino acids. This clone was observed once. Generated by immunoSEQ multiplex PCR, the TCRdb table keeps only in-frame clones and is missing some. This table has about 52,000 clones, roughly 82% appearing once. The sample taken for sequencing was peripheral blood. V is TRBV18 and J is TRBJ1-2; the match to TRBD1 covers 11 bases. The receptor was isolated from a woman of 80 years or more with acute or convalescent COVID-19. The CDR3 nucleotides are TGTGCCAGCCCAGGACAGGGGGCGAGAAACTATGGCTACACCTTC. The encoded protein is CASPGQGARNYGYTF. Together with reference TRBV18 and TRBJ1-2, the CDR3 gives the full variable domain: NAGVMQNPRHLVRRRGQEARLRCSPMKGHSHVYWYRQLPEEGLKFMVYLQKENIIDESGMPKERFSAEFPKEGPSILRIQQVVRGDSAAYFCASPGQGARNYGYTFGSGTRLTVV.